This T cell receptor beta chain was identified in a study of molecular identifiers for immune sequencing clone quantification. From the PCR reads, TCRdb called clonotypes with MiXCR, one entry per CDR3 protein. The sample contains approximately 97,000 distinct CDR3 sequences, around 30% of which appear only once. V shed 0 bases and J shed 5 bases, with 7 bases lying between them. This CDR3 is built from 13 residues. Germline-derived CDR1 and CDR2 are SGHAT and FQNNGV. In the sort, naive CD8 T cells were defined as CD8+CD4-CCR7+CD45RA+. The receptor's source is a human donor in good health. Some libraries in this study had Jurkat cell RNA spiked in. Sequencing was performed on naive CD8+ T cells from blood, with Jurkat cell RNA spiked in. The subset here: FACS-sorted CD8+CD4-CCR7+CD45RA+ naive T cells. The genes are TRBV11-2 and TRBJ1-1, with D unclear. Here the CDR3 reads CASSLELGTEAFF. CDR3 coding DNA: TGTGCCAGCAGCTTAGAGTTAGGGACTGAAGCTTTCTTT.